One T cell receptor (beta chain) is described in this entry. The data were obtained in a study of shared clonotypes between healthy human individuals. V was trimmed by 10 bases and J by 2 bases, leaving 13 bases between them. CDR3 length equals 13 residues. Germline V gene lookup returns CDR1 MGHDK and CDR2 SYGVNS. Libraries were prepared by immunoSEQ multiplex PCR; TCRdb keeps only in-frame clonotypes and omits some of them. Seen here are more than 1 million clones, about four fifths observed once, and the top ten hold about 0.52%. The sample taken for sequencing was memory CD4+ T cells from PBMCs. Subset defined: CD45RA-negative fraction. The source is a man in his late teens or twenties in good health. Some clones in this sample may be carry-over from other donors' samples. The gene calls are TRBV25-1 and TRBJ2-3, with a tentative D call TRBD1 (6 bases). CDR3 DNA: TGTGCCACCCGAGGACAGTCCACAGATACGCAGTATTTT. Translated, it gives CATRGQSTDTQYF.